One and the same sample provided the 16 T cell receptor beta chains below, sequenced in a study of T-cell memory formation after mild COVID-19. TCRdb reanalysed the 5' RACE reads using MiXCR and keeps one entry per CDR3 protein. Of approximately 500,000 distinct CDR3 sequences detected, approximately 25% appear once; the ten largest clones hold approximately 13%. Input material: PBMCs or a T cell subset sorted from them (not recorded which). Source of these receptors: an adult woman who had mild COVID-19 (a few samples of this study predate the infection). Cell type and time point are not known.

This clonotype was counted only a few times. This chain connects TRBV12-3 or TRBV12-4 to TRBJ2-7; 9 nucleotides align to TRBD1. CDR3 length: 16 residues. V lost 1 base to trimming and J lost 5 bases; unmatched junction nucleotides: 9. In DNA, the CDR3 is TGTGCCAGCAGTTTAGGTATGGACAGGGGTAGCGACGAGCAGTACTTC. Translation gives CASSLGMDRGSDEQYF.

The V call is TRBV7-2, the J call TRBJ2-5; 7 bases line up with TRBD1. This CDR3 comprises 14 residues. V lost 5 bases and J lost 9; bases outside the gene matches: 12. Germline V CDR1 and CDR2: SGHTA, FQGNSA. The CDR3 DNA reads as TGTGCCAGCAGCGGGGACAGTAGCTCGTCAGCCCAGTACTTC. This codes for CASSGDSSSSAQYF.

This clonotype has a handful of counts. This sequence joins TRBV9 and TRBJ1-2; 8 bases fit TRBD1. CDR1 SGDLS and CDR2 YYNGEE come from the germline V gene. The V segment lost 3 bases and the J segment 8 bases; nucleotides outside the gene matches: 18. This CDR3 comprises 17 residues. The CDR3 protein is CASSANSGQVVLRGYTF. CDR3 sequence (DNA): TGTGCCAGCAGCGCAAATTCGGGACAGGTCGTTTTGAGGGGCTACACCTTC. The entire variable domain, with the rest obtained from reference TRBV9 and TRBJ1-2, is as follows: DSGVTQTPKHLITATGQRVTLRCSPRSGDLSVYWYQQSLDQGLQFLIQYYNGEERAKGNILERFSAQQFPDLHSELNLSSLELGDSALYFCASSANSGQVVLRGYTFGSGTRLTVV.

This clonotype was seen a few times. This sequence joins TRBV5-1 and TRBJ2-7, with 8 bases that match TRBD1. V shed 4 bases and J 2 bases; nucleotides not matched to a gene: 2. The germline CDR1 and CDR2 sequences are SGHRS and YFSETQ. CDR3 length: 13 residues. The CDR3 region has the DNA TGCGCCAGCAGCAGGGGACAGGCCTACGAGCAGTACTTC. Its protein product is CASSRGQAYEQYF.

This clonotype occurred a few times. The chain has TRBV12-3 or TRBV12-4 and TRBJ2-7; 9 nucleotides line up with TRBD2. Losses at the gene ends were 4 bases for V and 4 bases for J; bases not matched to a gene: 11. The CDR3 contains 16 residues. Written as DNA, the CDR3 is TGTGCCAGCAGTTCCCCAGACTCGAGCGGGAGGTACGAGCAGTACTTC. As protein: CASSSPDSSGRYEQYF.

This clonotype was found a few times. This chain links TRBV12-3 or TRBV12-4 with TRBJ2-5; D unresolved. The CDR3 runs 15 residues. V was clipped by 5 bases and J by 0 bases, with 13 bases between them. The DNA of the CDR3 is TGTGCCAGCAGTCTAGGGCTTGGGTACCAAGAGACCCAGTACTTC. It specifies CASSLGLGYQETQYF.

The sample holds a few counts of this clonotype. This rearrangement joins TRBV7-9 to TRBJ2-7, with TRBD2 matching 7 bases. The germline V gene has CDR1 SEHNR and CDR2 FQNEAQ (reference sequence). The V and J ends lost 1 base and 5 bases, in that order; junction bases with no gene match: 5. The CDR3 spans 14 residues. CDR3 nucleotide sequence: TGTGCCAGCAGCTTAGTGGCGGGAGCGGACGAGCAGTACTTC. Encoded protein: CASSLVAGADEQYF.

This chain links TRBV5-1 with TRBJ1-1; 7 nucleotides agree with TRBD1. The CDR3 runs 16 residues. Germline loops: CDR1 SGHRS, CDR2 YFSETQ. V lost 0 bases to trimming and J lost 0 bases; unmatched junction nucleotides: 5. The CDR3 is CASSLETGVMNTEAFF. CDR3 nucleotide sequence: TGCGCCAGCAGCTTGGAAACAGGGGTGATGAACACTGAAGCTTTCTTT.

The chain joins TRBV18 to TRBJ1-2; possible D gene TRBD1, 5 bases. Trimming removed 3 bases at V and 3 bases at J, with 14 bases between. Germline V gives CDR1 KGHSH, CDR2 LQKENI. The length of the CDR3 is 15 residues. The CDR3 is CASSPVGTADYGYTF. CDR3 in DNA: TGTGCCAGCTCACCGGTTGGGACGGCGGACTATGGCTACACCTTC.

This clonotype was counted a few times. The CDR3 loop is CASSYSGGLTRTDTQYF. CDR3 DNA sequence: TGTGCCAGCAGCTATAGCGGGGGACTTACTCGCACAGATACGCAGTATTTT. This chain joins TRBV5-6 and TRBJ2-3, with 9 bases that match TRBD2. The germline gives CDR1 SGHDT, CDR2 YYEEEE. The V and J ends lost 3 bases and 1 base, in that order; junction bases with no gene match: 9. There are 17 residues in the CDR3.

CDR3 in amino acids: CASSQGTAASGNTIYF. CDR3 DNA: TGTGCCAGCAGCCAAGGGACTGCGGCCTCTGGAAACACCATATATTTT. The chain combines TRBV14 with TRBJ1-3; unclear D gene. This CDR3 is 16 amino acids long. Germline V gene lookup returns CDR1 SGHDN and CDR2 FVKESK. Trimming took off 1 base at V and 0 bases at J, with 10 bases between the two ends.

This clonotype came up many times. This chain joins TRBV10-3 and TRBJ2-7; 10 bases agree with TRBD1. There are 15 residues in the CDR3. Unmatched junction bases numbered 7, after V lost 4 bases and J lost 4 bases. Germline values: CDR1 ENHRY, CDR2 SYGVKD. CDR3 nucleotides: TGTGCCATCAGTGGGGGACAGGGGAGAAATTACGAGCAGTACTTC. Residues: CAISGGQGRNYEQYF.

This clonotype turned up a few times. J is TRBJ2-3 and V is TRBV7-2; 11 bases match TRBD1. This CDR3 is 16 amino acids long. Germline CDR1 and CDR2: SGHTA and FQGNSA. V shed 6 bases, J shed 6 bases, and the junction held 11 bases outside the gene matches. The CDR3 coding sequence is TGTGCCAGCAGTCCTCCCGGGACAGGGGGTTTCGATACGCAGTATTTT. Translation: CASSPPGTGGFDTQYF.

V usage is TRBV11-2 and J usage is TRBJ2-6, with D possibly TRBD1 on 7 matching bases. CDR1 SGHAT and CDR2 FQNNGV come from the germline V gene. Trimming stripped 5 bases from V and 0 bases from J, with 20 bases between. The CDR3 extends over 19 amino acids. The CDR3 sequence: CASSKRRGQPSSGANVLTF. Here the CDR3 DNA reads TGTGCCAGCAGCAAACGGAGGGGGCAACCTAGCTCTGGGGCCAACGTCCTGACTTTC.

The chain carries TRBV4-1 and TRBJ1-5; D not resolved. Germline values: CDR1 MGHRA, CDR2 YSYEKL. CDR3 length: 17 residues. Trimming left V 1 base short and J 5 bases short, with 18 bases between. CDR3 sequence (DNA): TGCGCCAGCAGCCAAGTCTGGGGAAGGACTGTTGATCAGCCCCAGCATTTT. Translation: CASSQVWGRTVDQPQHF.

This clonotype was observed a few times. This sequence joins TRBV6-5 and TRBJ2-3; 8 bases are shared with TRBD2. This CDR3 has 14 amino acids. CDR1 and CDR2 (germline): MNHEY, SVGAGI. The V and J ends lost 6 bases and 3 bases, in that order; junction bases with no gene match: 5. This chain's CDR3 is CASSPGLDTDTQYF. The CDR3, as DNA: TGTGCCAGCAGCCCGGGACTAGATACAGATACGCAGTATTTT.